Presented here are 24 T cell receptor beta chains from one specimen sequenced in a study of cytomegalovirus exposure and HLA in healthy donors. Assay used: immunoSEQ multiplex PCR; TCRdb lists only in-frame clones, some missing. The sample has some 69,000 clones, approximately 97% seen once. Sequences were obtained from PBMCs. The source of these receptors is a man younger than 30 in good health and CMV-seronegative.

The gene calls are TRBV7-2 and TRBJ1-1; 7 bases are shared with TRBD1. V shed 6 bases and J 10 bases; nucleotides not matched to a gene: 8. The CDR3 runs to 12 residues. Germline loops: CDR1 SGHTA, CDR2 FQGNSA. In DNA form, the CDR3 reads TGTGCCAGCAGTCAGACAGGGTTAGTAGCTTTCTTT. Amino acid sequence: CASSQTGLVAFF.

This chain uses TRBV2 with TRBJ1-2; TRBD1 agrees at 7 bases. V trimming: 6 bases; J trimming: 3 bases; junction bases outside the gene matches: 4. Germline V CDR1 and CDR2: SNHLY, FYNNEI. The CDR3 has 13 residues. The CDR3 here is CASRAGTDYGYTF. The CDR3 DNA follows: TGTGCCAGCAGGGCCGGGACAGACTATGGCTACACCTTC.

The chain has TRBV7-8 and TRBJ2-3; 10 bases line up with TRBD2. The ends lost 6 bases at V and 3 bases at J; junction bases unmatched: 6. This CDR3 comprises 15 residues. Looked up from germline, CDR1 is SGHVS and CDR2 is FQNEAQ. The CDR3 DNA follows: TGTGCCAGCAGTCCGGGACTAGCGTATACAGATACGCAGTATTTT. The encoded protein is CASSPGLAYTDTQYF.

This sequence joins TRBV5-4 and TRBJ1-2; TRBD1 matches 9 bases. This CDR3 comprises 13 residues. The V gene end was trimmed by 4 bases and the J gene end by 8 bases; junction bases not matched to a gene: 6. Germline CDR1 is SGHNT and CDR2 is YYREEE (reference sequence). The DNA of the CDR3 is TGTGCCAGCAGCCTACAGGGGGCGAGGGGCTACACCTTC. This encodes CASSLQGARGYTF.

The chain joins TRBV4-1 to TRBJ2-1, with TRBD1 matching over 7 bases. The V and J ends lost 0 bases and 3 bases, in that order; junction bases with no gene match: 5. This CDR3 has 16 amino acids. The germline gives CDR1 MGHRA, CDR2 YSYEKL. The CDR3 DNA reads TGCGCCAGCAGCCAAGAAGGGGGCAGGGTCTACAATGAGCAGTTCTTC. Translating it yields CASSQEGGRVYNEQFF.

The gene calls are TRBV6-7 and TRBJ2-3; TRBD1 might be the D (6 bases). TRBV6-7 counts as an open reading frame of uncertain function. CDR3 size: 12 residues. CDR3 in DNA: TGTGTCGGACAGTTTGTCACAGATACGCAGTATTTT. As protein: CVGQFVTDTQYF.

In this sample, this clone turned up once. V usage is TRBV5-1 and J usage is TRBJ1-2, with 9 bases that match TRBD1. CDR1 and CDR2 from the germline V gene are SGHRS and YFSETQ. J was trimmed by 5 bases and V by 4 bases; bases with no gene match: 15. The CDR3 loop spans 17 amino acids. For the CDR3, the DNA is TGCGCCAGCAGCGGGAGGGACAGGGAGGATGGAAAGTATGGCTACACCTTC. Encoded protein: CASSGRDREDGKYGYTF.

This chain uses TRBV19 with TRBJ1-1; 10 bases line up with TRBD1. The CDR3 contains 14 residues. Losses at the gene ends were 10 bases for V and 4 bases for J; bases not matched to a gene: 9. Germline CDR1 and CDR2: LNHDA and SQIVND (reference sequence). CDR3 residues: CATMIRDRGTEAFF. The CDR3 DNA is TGTGCCACCATGATTCGGGACAGGGGCACTGAAGCTTTCTTT.

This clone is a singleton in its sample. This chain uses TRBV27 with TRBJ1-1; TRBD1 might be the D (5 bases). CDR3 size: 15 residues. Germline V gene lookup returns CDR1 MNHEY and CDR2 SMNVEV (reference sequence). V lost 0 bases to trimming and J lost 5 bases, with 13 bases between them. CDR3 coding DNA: TGTGCCAGCAGTTTATCCTTAGGGGTGCAGACTGAAGCTTTCTTT. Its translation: CASSLSLGVQTEAFF.

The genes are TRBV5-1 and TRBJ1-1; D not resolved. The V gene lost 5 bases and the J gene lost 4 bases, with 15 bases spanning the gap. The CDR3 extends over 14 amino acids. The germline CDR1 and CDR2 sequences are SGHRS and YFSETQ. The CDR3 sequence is CASSPEQSGTEAFF. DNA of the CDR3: TGCGCCAGCAGTCCCGAACAATCTGGCACTGAAGCTTTCTTT.

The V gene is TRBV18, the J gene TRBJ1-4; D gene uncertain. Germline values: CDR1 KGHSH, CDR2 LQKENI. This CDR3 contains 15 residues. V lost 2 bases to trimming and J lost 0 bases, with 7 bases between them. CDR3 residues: CASSPVRATNEKLFF. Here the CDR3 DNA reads TGTGCCAGCTCACCAGTGAGAGCAACTAATGAAAAACTGTTTTTT.

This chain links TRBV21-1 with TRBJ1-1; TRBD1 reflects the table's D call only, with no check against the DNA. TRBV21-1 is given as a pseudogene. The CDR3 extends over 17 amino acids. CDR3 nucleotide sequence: TGTGCCAGCAGCAAACGAAAGAAAGACAGGCGGGACACTGAAGCTTTCTTT. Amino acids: CASSKRKKDRRDTEAFF.

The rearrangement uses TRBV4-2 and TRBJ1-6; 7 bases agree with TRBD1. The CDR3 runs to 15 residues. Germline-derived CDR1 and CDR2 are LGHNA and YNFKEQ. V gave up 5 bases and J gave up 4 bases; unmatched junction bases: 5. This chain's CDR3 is CASSSEDRYNSPLHF. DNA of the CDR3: TGTGCCAGCAGCTCGGAGGACAGGTATAATTCACCCCTCCACTTT.

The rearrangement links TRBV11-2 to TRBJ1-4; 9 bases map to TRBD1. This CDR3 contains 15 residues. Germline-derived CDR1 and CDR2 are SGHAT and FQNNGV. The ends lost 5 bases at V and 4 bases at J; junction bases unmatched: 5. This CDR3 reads CASSIPGQGNEKLFF. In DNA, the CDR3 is TGTGCCAGCAGCATCCCGGGACAGGGTAATGAAAAACTGTTTTTT. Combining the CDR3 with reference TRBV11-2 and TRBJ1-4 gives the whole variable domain EAGVAQSPRYKIIEKRQSVAFWCNPISGHATLYWYQQILGQGPKLLIQFQNNGVVDDSQLPKDRFSAERLKGVDSTLKIQPAKLEDSAVYLCASSIPGQGNEKLFFGSGTQLSVL.

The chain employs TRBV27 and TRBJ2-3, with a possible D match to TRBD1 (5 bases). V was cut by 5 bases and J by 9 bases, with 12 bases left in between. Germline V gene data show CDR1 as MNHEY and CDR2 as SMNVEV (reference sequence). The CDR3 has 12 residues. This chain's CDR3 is CASSPDQGTQYF. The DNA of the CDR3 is TGTGCCAGCAGTCCGGATCAGGGCACGCAGTATTTT.

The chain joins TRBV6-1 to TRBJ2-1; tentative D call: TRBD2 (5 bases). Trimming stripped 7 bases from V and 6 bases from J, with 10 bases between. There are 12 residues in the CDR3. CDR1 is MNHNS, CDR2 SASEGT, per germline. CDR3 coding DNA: TGTGCCAGCAAGGACGCGGGCAATGAGCAGTTCTTC. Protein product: CASKDAGNEQFF.

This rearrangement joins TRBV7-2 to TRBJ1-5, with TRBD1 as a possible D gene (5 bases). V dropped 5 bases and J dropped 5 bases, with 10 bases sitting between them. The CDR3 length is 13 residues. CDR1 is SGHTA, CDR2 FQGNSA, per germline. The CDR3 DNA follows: TGTGCCAGCAGCAGGGTAGGGGATCAGCCCCAGCATTTT. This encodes CASSRVGDQPQHF.

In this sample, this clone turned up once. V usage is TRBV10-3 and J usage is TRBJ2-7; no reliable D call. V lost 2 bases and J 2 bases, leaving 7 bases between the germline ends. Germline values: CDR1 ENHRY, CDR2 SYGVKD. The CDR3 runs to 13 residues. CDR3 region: CAISERETYEQYF. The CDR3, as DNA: TGTGCCATCAGTGAGAGAGAAACCTACGAGCAGTACTTC.

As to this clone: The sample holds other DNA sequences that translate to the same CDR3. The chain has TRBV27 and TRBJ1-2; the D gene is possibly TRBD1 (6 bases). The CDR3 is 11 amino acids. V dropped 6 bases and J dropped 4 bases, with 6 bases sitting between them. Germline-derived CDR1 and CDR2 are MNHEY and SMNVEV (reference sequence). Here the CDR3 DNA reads TGTGCCAGCAGGGACAGCTATGGCTACACCTTC. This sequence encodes CASRDSYGYTF.

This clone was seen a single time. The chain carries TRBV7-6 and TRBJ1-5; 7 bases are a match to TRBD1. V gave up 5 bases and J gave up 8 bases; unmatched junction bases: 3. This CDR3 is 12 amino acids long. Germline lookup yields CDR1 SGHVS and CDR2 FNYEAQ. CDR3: CASSTQGEPQHF. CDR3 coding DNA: TGTGCCAGCAGCACCCAGGGGGAGCCCCAGCATTTT.

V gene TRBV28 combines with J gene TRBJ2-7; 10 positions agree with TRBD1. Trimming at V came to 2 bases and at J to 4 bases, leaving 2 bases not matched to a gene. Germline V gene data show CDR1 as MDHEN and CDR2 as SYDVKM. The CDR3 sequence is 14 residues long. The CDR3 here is CASSLGQGVYEQYF. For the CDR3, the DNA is TGTGCCAGCAGTTTAGGACAGGGGGTTTACGAGCAGTACTTC.

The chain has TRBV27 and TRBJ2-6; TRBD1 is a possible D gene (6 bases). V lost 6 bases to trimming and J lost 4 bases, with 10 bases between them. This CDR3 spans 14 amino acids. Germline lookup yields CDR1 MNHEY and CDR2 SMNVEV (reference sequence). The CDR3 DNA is TGTGCCAGCAGCAGGGGTGCCGGGGCCAACGTCCTGACTTTC. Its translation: CASSRGAGANVLTF.

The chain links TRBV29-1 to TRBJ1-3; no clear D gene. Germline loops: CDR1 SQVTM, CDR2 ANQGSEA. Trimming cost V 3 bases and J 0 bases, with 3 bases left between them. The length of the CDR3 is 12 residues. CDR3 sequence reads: CSVDGSGNTIYF. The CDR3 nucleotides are TGCAGCGTTGACGGCTCTGGAAACACCATATATTTT. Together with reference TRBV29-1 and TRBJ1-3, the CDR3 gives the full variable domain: SAVISQKPSRDICQRGTSLTIQCQVDSQVTMMFWYRQQPGQSLTLIATANQGSEATYESGFVIDKFPISRPNLTFSTLTVSNMSPEDSSIYLCSVDGSGNTIYFGEGSWLTVV.

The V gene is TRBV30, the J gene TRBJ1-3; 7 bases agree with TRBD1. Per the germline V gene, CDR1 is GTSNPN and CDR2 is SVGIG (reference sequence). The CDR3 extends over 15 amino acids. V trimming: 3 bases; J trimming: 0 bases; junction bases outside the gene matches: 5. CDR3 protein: CAWRGQPSSGNTIYF. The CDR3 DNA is TGTGCCTGGAGGGGACAGCCTAGCTCTGGAAACACCATATATTTT.